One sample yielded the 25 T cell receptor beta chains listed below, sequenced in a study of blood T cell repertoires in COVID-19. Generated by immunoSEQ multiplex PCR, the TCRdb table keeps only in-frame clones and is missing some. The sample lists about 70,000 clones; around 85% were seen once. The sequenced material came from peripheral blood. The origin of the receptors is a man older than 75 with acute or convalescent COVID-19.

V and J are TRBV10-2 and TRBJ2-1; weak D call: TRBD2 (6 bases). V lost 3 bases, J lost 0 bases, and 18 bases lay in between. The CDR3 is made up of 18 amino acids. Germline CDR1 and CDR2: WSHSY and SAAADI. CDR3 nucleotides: TGCGCCAGCAGTGAATCGGCGGGGCGATCCAGCTCCTACAATGAGCAGTTCTTC. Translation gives CASSESAGRSSSYNEQFF.

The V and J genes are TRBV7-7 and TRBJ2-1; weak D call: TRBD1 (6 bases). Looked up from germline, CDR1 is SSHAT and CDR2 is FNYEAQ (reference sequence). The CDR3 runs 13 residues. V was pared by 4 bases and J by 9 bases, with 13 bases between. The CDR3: CASSSSGVGEQFF. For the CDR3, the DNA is TGTGCCAGCAGCTCCTCAGGGGTAGGTGAGCAGTTCTTC.

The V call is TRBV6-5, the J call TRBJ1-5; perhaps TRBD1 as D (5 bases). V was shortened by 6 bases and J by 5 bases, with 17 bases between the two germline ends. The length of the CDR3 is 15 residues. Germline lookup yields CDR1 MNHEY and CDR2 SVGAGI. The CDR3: CASRTEWQADQPQHF. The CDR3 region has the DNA TGTGCCAGCAGGACAGAATGGCAGGCCGATCAGCCCCAGCATTTT.

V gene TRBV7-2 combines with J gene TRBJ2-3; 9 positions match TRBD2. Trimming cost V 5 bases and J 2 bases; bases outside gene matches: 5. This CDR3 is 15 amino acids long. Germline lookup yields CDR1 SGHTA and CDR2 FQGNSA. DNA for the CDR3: TGTGCCAGCAGCACGGGACTAGCAAACACAGATACGCAGTATTTT. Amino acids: CASSTGLANTDTQYF.

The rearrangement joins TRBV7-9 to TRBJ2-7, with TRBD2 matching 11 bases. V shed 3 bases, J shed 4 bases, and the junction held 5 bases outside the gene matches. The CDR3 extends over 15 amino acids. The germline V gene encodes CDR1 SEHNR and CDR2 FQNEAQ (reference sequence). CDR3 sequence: CASSFPSGGYYEQYF. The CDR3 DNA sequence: TGTGCCAGCAGCTTCCCTAGCGGGGGGTATTACGAGCAGTACTTC.

CDR3 nucleotide sequence: TGTGCCAGCAGCCTGGGACAGGGCTTTCACTATGGCTACACCTTC. Residues: CASSLGQGFHYGYTF. The genes are TRBV14 and TRBJ1-2; 9 bases agree with TRBD1. Germline V gene data show CDR1 as SGHDN and CDR2 as FVKESK. Losses at the gene ends were 4 bases for V and 3 bases for J; bases not matched to a gene: 6. The CDR3 has 15 amino acids. The full variable domain, rest sourced from reference TRBV14 and TRBJ1-2, is EAGVTQFPSHSVIEKGQTVTLRCDPISGHDNLYWYRRVMGKEIKFLLHFVKESKQDESGMPNNRFLAERTGGTYSTLKVQPAELEDSGVYFCASSLGQGFHYGYTFGSGTRLTVV.

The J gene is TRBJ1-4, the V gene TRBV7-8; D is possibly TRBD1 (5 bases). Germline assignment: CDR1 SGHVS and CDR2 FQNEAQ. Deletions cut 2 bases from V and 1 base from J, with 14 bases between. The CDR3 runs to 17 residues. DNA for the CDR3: TGTGCCAGCAGCTTAACGTCGGGGAGGGGAACTAATGAAAAACTGTTTTTT. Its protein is CASSLTSGRGTNEKLFF.

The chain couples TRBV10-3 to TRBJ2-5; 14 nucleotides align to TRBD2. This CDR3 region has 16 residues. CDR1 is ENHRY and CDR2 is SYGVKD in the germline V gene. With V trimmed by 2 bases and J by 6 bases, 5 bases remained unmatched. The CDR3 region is CAISEPGTSGSKTQYF. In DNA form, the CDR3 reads TGTGCCATCAGTGAGCCCGGGACTAGCGGGAGTAAGACCCAGTACTTC.

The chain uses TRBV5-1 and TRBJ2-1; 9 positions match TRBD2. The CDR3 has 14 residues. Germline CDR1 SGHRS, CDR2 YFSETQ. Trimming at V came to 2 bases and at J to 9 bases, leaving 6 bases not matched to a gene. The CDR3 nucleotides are TGCGCCAGCAGCTTTAATAGCGGGAGCGGTGAGCAGTTCTTC. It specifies CASSFNSGSGEQFF. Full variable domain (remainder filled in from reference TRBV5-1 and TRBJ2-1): KAGVTQTPRYLIKTRGQQVTLSCSPISGHRSVSWYQQTPGQGLQFLFEYFSETQRNKGNFPGRFSGRQFSNSRSEMNVSTLELGDSALYLCASSFNSGSGEQFFGPGTRLTVL.

The CDR3 DNA reads TGTGCCAGCAGCTTTCTCGGGGGGGCCTACAATGAGCAGTTCTTC. It codes for CASSFLGGAYNEQFF. V and J are TRBV5-4 and TRBJ2-1, with 8 positions matching TRBD2. Germline assignment: CDR1 SGHNT and CDR2 YYREEE (reference sequence). With V trimmed by 2 bases and J by 2 bases, 3 bases remained unmatched. This CDR3 is built from 15 residues.

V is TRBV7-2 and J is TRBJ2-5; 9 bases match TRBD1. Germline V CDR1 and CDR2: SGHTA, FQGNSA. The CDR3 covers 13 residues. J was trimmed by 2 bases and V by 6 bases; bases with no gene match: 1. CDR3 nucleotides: TGTGCCAGCAGGGGGACAGGGCAAGAGACCCAGTACTTC. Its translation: CASRGTGQETQYF.

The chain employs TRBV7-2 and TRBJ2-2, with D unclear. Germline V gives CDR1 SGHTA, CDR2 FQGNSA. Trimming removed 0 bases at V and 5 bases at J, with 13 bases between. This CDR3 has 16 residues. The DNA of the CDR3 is TGTGCCAGCAGCTTAGCGCGCAGCGACCTAACCGGGGAGCTGTTTTTT. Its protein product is CASSLARSDLTGELFF.

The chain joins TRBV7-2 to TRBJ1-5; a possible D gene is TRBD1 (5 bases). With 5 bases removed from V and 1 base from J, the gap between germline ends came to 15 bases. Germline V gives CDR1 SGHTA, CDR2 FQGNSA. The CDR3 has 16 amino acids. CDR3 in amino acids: CASSVQGAGSNQPQHF. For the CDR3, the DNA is TGTGCCAGCAGCGTTCAAGGGGCAGGAAGCAATCAGCCCCAGCATTTT.

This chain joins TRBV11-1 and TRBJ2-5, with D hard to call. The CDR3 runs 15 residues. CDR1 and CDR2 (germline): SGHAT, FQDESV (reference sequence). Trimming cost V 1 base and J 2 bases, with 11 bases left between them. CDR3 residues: CASSLGAPEQETQYF. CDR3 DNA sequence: TGTGCCAGCAGCTTAGGGGCGCCGGAACAAGAGACCCAGTACTTC.

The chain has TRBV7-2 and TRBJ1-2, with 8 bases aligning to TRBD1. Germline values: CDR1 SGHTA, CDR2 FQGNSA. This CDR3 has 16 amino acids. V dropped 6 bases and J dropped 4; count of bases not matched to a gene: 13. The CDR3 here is CASRRPPGTGPYGYTF. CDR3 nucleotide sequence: TGTGCCAGCAGACGACCCCCCGGGACAGGCCCCTATGGCTACACCTTC.

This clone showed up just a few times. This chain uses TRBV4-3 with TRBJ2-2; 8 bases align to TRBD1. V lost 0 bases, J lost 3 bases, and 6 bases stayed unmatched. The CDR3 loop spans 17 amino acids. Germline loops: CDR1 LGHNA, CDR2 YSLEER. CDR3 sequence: CASSQDPDRDYTGELFF. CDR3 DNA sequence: TGCGCCAGCAGCCAAGATCCGGACAGGGATTACACCGGGGAGCTGTTTTTT.

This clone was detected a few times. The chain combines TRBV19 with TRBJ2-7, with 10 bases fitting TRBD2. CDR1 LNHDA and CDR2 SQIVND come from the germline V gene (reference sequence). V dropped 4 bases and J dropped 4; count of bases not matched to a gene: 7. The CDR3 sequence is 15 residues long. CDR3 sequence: CASSKGTSVDYEQYF. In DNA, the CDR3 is TGTGCCAGTAGTAAGGGGACTAGCGTCGATTACGAGCAGTACTTC.

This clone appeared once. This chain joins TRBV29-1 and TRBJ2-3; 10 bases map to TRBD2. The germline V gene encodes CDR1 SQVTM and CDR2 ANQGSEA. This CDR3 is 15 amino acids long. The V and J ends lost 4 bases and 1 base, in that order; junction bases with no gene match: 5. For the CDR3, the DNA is TGCAGCGTTGGGGCTAGCGGGGGAGGCACAGATACGCAGTATTTT. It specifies CSVGASGGGTDTQYF.

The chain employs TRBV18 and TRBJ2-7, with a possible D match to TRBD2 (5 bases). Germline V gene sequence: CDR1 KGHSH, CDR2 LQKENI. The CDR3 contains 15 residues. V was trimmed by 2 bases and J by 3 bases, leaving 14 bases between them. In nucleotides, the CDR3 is TGTGCCAGCTCACCAAGGGAGACAACCCTCTACGAGCAGTACTTC. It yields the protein CASSPRETTLYEQYF.

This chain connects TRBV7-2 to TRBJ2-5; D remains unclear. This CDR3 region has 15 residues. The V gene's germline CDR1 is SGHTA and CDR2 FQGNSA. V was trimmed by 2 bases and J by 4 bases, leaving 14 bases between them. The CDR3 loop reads CASSLSPQSRETQYF. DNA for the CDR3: TGTGCCAGCAGCTTATCCCCCCAGTCACGAGAGACCCAGTACTTC.

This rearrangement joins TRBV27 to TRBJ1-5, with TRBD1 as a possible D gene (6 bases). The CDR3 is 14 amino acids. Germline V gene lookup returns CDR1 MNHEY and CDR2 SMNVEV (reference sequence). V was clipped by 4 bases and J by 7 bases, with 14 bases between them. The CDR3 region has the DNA TGTGCCAGCAGTTCGTTACAGGGAAGACAGCCCCAGCATTTT. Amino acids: CASSSLQGRQPQHF.

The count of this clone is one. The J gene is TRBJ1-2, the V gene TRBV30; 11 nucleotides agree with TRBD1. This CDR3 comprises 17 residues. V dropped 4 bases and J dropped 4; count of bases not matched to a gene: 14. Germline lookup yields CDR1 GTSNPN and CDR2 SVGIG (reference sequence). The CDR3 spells CAWKILGQGVVGYGYTF. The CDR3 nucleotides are TGTGCCTGGAAAATTTTGGGACAGGGGGTCGTTGGCTATGGCTACACCTTC.

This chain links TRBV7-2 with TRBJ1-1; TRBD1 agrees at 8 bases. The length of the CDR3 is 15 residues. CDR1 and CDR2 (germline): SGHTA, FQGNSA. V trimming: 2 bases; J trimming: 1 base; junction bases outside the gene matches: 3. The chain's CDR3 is CASSLHQGANTEAFF. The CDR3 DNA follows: TGTGCCAGCAGCTTACATCAGGGGGCGAACACTGAAGCTTTCTTT. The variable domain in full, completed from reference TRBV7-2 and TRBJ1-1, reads GAGVSQSPSNKVTEKGKDVELRCDPISGHTALYWYRQSLGQGLEFLIYFQGNSAPDKSGLPSDRFSAERTGGSVSTLTIQRTQQEDSAVYLCASSLHQGANTEAFFGQGTRLTVV.

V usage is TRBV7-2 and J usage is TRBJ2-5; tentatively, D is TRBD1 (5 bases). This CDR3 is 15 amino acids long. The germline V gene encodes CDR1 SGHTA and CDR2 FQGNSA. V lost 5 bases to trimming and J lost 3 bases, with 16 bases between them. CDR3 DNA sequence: TGTGCCAGCAGCCGCCAGGGTGGGGAAAAAGAGACCCAGTACTTC. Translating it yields CASSRQGGEKETQYF.

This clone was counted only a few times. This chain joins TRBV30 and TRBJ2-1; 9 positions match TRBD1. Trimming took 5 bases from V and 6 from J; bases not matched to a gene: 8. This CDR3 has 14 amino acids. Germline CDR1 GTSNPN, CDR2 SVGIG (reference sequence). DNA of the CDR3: TGTGCCTGGGAACCGGGACAGGGAGGCAATGAGCAGTTCTTC. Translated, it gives CAWEPGQGGNEQFF.